These 15 T cell receptor beta chains came from one sample sequenced in a study of post-analysis software for immune sequencing data. Built from TCR beta cDNA, the libraries had unique molecular identifiers in them. From the PCR reads, TCRdb called clonotypes with MiXCR, one entry per CDR3 protein. The profile covers roughly 620,000 distinct CDR3 sequences, with about 44% appearing a single time and 1.7% taken by the ten largest. These receptors lack a known antigen. The study, taken as a whole, reports: Patients carried a handful of TRBV segments more frequently than controls did, and TRBV5-6, TRBV5-1 and TRBV20-1 were among them.

The sample comprised blood. The receptors shown here come from a girl under 18 with multiple sclerosis.

The chain links TRBV4-1 to TRBJ1-5; the match to TRBD1 covers 10 bases. The CDR3 covers 14 residues. Per germline, CDR1 MGHRA and CDR2 YSYEKL. J was trimmed by 5 bases and V by 7 bases; bases with no gene match: 5. The CDR3 here is CASTQGQGYQPQHF. For the CDR3, the DNA is TGCGCCAGCACCCAGGGACAGGGGTATCAGCCCCAGCATTTT.

The table lists this clonotype with a few counts. In nucleotides, the CDR3 is TGTGCCACCAGTCTAGCGGGAGGAACTATTTCCTACAATGAGCAGTTCTTC. Protein: CATSLAGGTISYNEQFF. The rearrangement links TRBV24-1 to TRBJ2-1; TRBD2 agrees at 11 bases. Losses at the gene ends were 6 bases for V and 1 base for J; bases not matched to a gene: 7. Per germline, CDR1 KGHDR and CDR2 SFDVKD. The CDR3 is 17 residues long.

The chain links TRBV15 to TRBJ2-3; D gene ambiguous. CDR1 LNHNV and CDR2 YYDKDF come from the germline V gene (reference sequence). There are 13 residues in the CDR3. V was trimmed by 0 bases and J by 5 bases, leaving 6 bases between them. The CDR3 loop reads CATSRDLLDTQYF. CDR3 sequence (DNA): TGTGCCACCAGCAGAGATCTCCTAGATACGCAGTATTTT.

CDR3 amino acids: CSVKKMGIGNIQYF. The DNA for the CDR3 is TGCAGCGTTAAGAAAATGGGTATCGGAAACATTCAGTACTTC. This chain uses TRBV29-1 with TRBJ2-4; D remains unclear. CDR1 SQVTM and CDR2 ANQGSEA come from the germline V gene. V was cut by 5 bases and J by 6 bases, with 17 bases left in between. This CDR3 has 14 residues.

The chain recombines TRBV12-3 or TRBV12-4 with TRBJ1-1; D is possibly TRBD1 (5 bases). The CDR3 consists of 16 residues. The ends were cut back, 6 bases at V and 4 bases at J, with 21 bases in the middle. DNA for the CDR3: TGTGCCAGCAGAGGCCCTGGTGGGGCGTCGGGCACTGAAGCTTTCTTT. Protein: CASRGPGGASGTEAFF.

V usage is TRBV7-2 and J usage is TRBJ2-5, with D possibly TRBD2 on 7 matching bases. TRBJ2-7 explains the end of the DNA better; the J call may be wrong. Germline values: CDR1 SGHTA, CDR2 FQGNSA. CDR3 size: 14 residues. As DNA, the CDR3 is TGTGCCAGCAGCTTGGCGGGGGCTAGGAACGAGCAGTACTTC. It yields the protein CASSLAGARNEQYF.

The J gene is TRBJ2-7, the V gene TRBV7-2, with 9 bases identical to TRBD2. V shed 4 bases and J 2 bases; nucleotides not matched to a gene: 3. The germline CDR1 and CDR2 sequences are SGHTA and FQGNSA. The CDR3 length is 14 residues. CDR3 nucleotides: TGTGCCAGCAGCTGGACTAGCGAGGCCTACGAGCAGTACTTC. This gives the protein CASSWTSEAYEQYF.

The chain has TRBV5-8 and TRBJ2-3; D unclear. CDR1 is SGHTS, CDR2 YDEGEE, per germline. V was shortened by 1 base and J by 10 bases, with 13 bases between the two germline ends. The length of the CDR3 is 13 residues. The CDR3 sequence: CASSLQIGRPQYF. For the CDR3, the DNA is TGTGCCAGCAGCTTGCAAATCGGAAGACCGCAGTATTTT.

This clonotype was counted between two and nine times. A much larger clone differs from this one at a single base, so this may be a read error. The gene calls are TRBV12-3 or TRBV12-4 and TRBJ2-7; TRBD2 matches at 9 bases. The CDR3 totals 15 residues. CDR3 region: CASNLIGLAPYEQYF. For the CDR3, the DNA is TGTGCCAGCAATTTAATTGGACTAGCGCCCTACGAGCAGTACTTC.

This clonotype was seen once. The chain couples TRBV18 to TRBJ2-5; 8 bases are a match to TRBD1. Germline V gene sequence: CDR1 KGHSH, CDR2 LQKENI. J was trimmed by 11 bases and V by 6 bases; bases with no gene match: 8. CDR3 length: 12 amino acids. The CDR3 reads CASSAETGEQYF. The CDR3 DNA is TGTGCCAGCTCTGCCGAGACAGGGGAGCAGTACTTC.

This clonotype was recorded a few times. V usage is TRBV4-1 and J usage is TRBJ2-7; possibly TRBD1 or TRBD2 for D (7 bases each). CDR1 is MGHRA, CDR2 YSYEKL, per germline. This CDR3 spans 14 amino acids. Trimming removed 5 bases from V and 4 bases from J, with 15 bases in between. CDR3 protein: CASSSRGGKYEQYF. DNA for the CDR3: TGCGCCAGCAGCTCCAGGGGGGGGAAATACGAGCAGTACTTC.

The rearrangement links TRBV7-9 to TRBJ1-1, with 10 bases identical to TRBD1. Germline trimming cut 5 bases from V and 10 bases from J; bases unmatched to any gene: 13. CDR3 size: 15 residues. Germline V gene lookup returns CDR1 SEHNR and CDR2 FQNEAQ (reference sequence). The CDR3 spells CASSPYTGQGVPAFF. CDR3 bases: TGTGCCAGCAGCCCCTATACCGGACAGGGGGTCCCAGCTTTCTTT.

This chain connects TRBV5-1 to TRBJ2-3; TRBD2 is a possible D gene (6 bases). The germline V gene encodes CDR1 SGHRS and CDR2 YFSETQ. V gave up 4 bases and J gave up 1 base, with 13 bases separating them. The CDR3 runs 15 residues. CDR3 in DNA: TGCGCCAGCAGCCTGCGGGACTCGCGCACAGATACGCAGTATTTT. Translated, it gives CASSLRDSRTDTQYF.

This chain links TRBV20-1 with TRBJ2-1, with D hard to call. The germline V gene encodes CDR1 DFQATT and CDR2 SNEGSKA (reference sequence). The CDR3 has 13 residues. The V end was cut by 0 bases, the J end by 5 bases, with 8 bases between. The CDR3 bases are TGCAGTGCTAGAGATGGTGGGAACAATGAGCAGTTCTTC. This gives the protein CSARDGGNNEQFF.

The CDR3 loop reads CASSLGQSGYTF. The CDR3 DNA reads TGTGCCAGCAGCCTGGGACAGAGTGGCTACACCTTC. The chain joins TRBV3-1 to TRBJ1-2, with 7 nucleotides matching TRBD1. CDR3 size: 12 residues. Trimming took 4 bases from V and 7 from J; bases not matched to a gene: 3. In germline, CDR1 is LGHDT, CDR2 YNNKEL (reference sequence). The complete variable domain, with remaining parts taken from reference TRBV3-1 and TRBJ1-2, reads DTAVSQTPKYLVTQMGNDKSIKCEQNLGHDTMYWYKQDSKKFLKIMFSYNNKELIINETVPNRFSPKSPDKAHLNLHINSLELGDSAVYFCASSLGQSGYTFGSGTRLTVV.